This TCR beta chain derives from a study of blood T cell repertoires in COVID-19. Across the study: Samples taken during acute and convalescent COVID-19 were collected in the United States, Italy and Spain. Sources were T cells, B-cell-depleted T cells, or PBMCs; the material itself was cDNA or gDNA.

Methods used by the authors: It was from reference gene primer amplification that nucleated cell counts were estimated. Clones were read by immunoSEQ multiplex PCR, and TCRdb kept only the in-frame ones, dropping some. V and J calls and clone size follow that table, whereas D and trimming were derived from the DNA. The sample contains a few hundred thousand clones, over 65% of which appear only once. Losses at the gene ends were 5 bases for V and 3 bases for J; bases not matched to a gene: 10. In germline, CDR1 is LGHNT, CDR2 FRNRAP. CDR3 length equals 17 residues. Sequencing was performed on peripheral blood. This sequence was found in an elderly woman with acute or convalescent COVID-19. The chain combines TRBV12-5 with TRBJ1-4; the match to TRBD1 covers 9 bases. The CDR3 protein is CASGRGDRAPANEKLFF. Here the CDR3 DNA reads TGTGCTAGTGGTCGCGGGGACAGGGCTCCCGCTAATGAAAAACTGTTTTTT.